This entry lists 29 T cell receptor beta chains sequenced from one sample in a study of blood T cell repertoires in COVID-19. Only in-frame clones appear in the TCRdb table, and some are missing; sequencing was by immunoSEQ multiplex PCR. This sample has roughly 480,000 clones; 89% occur once, and the top ten carry 0.9%. Sequencing input: peripheral blood. Source of these receptors: a man aged 18 to 30 with COVID-19, enrolled during active disease.

The chain is built from TRBV5-8 and TRBJ2-5; D is perhaps TRBD1 (6 bases). Trimming cost V 4 bases and J 3 bases, with 19 bases left between them. This CDR3 is 16 amino acids long. Looked up from germline, CDR1 is SGHTS and CDR2 is YDEGEE. The CDR3 DNA sequence: TGTGCCAGCAGCCCTGAACAGGGCTTAAGGGAAGAGACCCAGTACTTC. Translated, it gives CASSPEQGLREETQYF.

The gene calls are TRBV19 and TRBJ1-1, with D tentatively TRBD1 (5 bases). Trimming left V 3 bases short and J 1 base short, with 9 bases between. This CDR3 has 14 amino acids. Looked up from germline, CDR1 is LNHDA and CDR2 is SQIVND (reference sequence). CDR3 DNA: TGTGCCAGTAGTATGGACACTTCGAACACTGAAGCTTTCTTT. This gives the protein CASSMDTSNTEAFF.

The rearrangement links TRBV28 to TRBJ2-7, with D possibly being TRBD1 (7 bases). This CDR3 region has 14 residues. Trimming took 6 bases from V and 2 from J, leaving 14 bases between them. Germline values: CDR1 MDHEN, CDR2 SYDVKM. Here the CDR3 reads CASRHQGGTYEQYF. CDR3 nucleotide sequence: TGTGCCAGCAGGCACCAGGGGGGCACCTACGAGCAGTACTTC.

This clone was found once. The chain is built from TRBV5-6 and TRBJ2-1, with TRBD1 as a possible D gene (6 bases). The length of the CDR3 is 14 residues. CDR1 and CDR2 (germline): SGHDT, YYEEEE. V gave up 3 bases and J gave up 10 bases, with 17 bases separating them. Here the CDR3 DNA reads TGTGCCAGCAGCTCTTACAGGGATGCCGTAGAGCAGTTCTTC. Translation: CASSSYRDAVEQFF.

This clone appeared a single time. CDR3 residues: CATSKWENEQYF. The CDR3, as DNA: TGTGCCACCTCAAAATGGGAGAACGAGCAGTACTTC. The chain links TRBV24-1 to TRBJ2-7; the D gene is possibly TRBD2 (5 bases). CDR3 length: 12 residues. The germline gives CDR1 KGHDR, CDR2 SFDVKD. Trimming stripped 9 bases from V and 5 bases from J, with 13 bases between.

This clone showed up just a few times. The chain joins TRBV30 to TRBJ2-7; possibly TRBD2 for D (6 bases). The CDR3 is 14 amino acids. The V and J ends lost 3 bases and 0 bases respectively, with 12 bases between them. Per the germline V gene, CDR1 is GTSNPN and CDR2 is SVGIG (reference sequence). In DNA form, the CDR3 reads TGTGCCTGGAGCCTCGGGGGAAGCTCCTACGAGCAGTACTTC. Amino acid sequence: CAWSLGGSSYEQYF.

V is TRBV5-4 and J is TRBJ2-7, with 9 bases matching TRBD2. J lost 5 bases, V lost 2 bases, and 8 bases had no gene match. Looked up from germline, CDR1 is SGHNT and CDR2 is YYREEE (reference sequence). The CDR3 is 15 amino acids. The CDR3 loop is CASSLGISGSDEQYF. The CDR3, as DNA: TGTGCCAGCAGCTTAGGGATTAGCGGGAGTGACGAGCAGTACTTC.

CDR3 in DNA: TGTGCCAGTAGTCAATGGACAGCCCAACATAGCAATCAGCCCCAGCATTTT. Its translation: CASSQWTAQHSNQPQHF. The chain links TRBV19 to TRBJ1-5; possibly TRBD1 for D (6 bases). The CDR3 spans 17 residues. Germline V lookup: CDR1 LNHDA, CDR2 SQIVND (reference sequence). The germline V and J ends were trimmed by 5 bases and 0 bases, with 17 bases remaining between them.

V gene TRBV28 combines with J gene TRBJ2-7; 11 bases align to TRBD2. The CDR3 is 15 amino acids. CDR1 and CDR2 (germline): MDHEN, SYDVKM. Losses at the gene ends were 7 bases for V and 1 base for J; bases not matched to a gene: 6. The CDR3 region has the DNA TGTGCCAGCACCACTGTAGCGGGAGGGTCCTACGAGCAGTACTTC. This sequence encodes CASTTVAGGSYEQYF. Complete variable domain (other parts from reference TRBV28 and TRBJ2-7): DVKVTQSSRYLVKRTGEKVFLECVQDMDHENMFWYRQDPGLGLRLIYFSYDVKMKEKGDIPEGYSVSREKKERFSLILESASTNQTSMYLCASTTVAGGSYEQYFGPGTRLTVT.

As to this clone: This sample includes further DNA sequences coding for the same CDR3. The chain links TRBV5-1 to TRBJ1-1; a weak D match, TRBD1 (5 bases). V lost 1 base, J lost 5 bases, and 6 bases lay in between. From germline, CDR1 is SGHRS and CDR2 YFSETQ. CDR3 size: 12 residues. CDR3 nucleotides: TGCGCCAGCAGCTTGCAGGGAACTGAAGCTTTCTTT. It specifies CASSLQGTEAFF.

The genes are TRBV11-3 and TRBJ2-7; D remains unclear. From germline, CDR1 is SGHNT and CDR2 YENEEA. The CDR3 is 13 residues long. V dropped 5 bases and J dropped 2 bases, with 10 bases sitting between them. The CDR3 sequence is CASSRLATYEQYF. CDR3 sequence (DNA): TGTGCCAGCAGCCGACTGGCGACCTACGAGCAGTACTTC.

This clone was observed once. V is TRBV7-9 and J is TRBJ1-1; D call uncertain. CDR3 length: 15 amino acids. The germline V and J ends were trimmed by 0 bases and 4 bases, with 12 bases remaining between them. Germline V CDR1 and CDR2: SEHNR, FQNEAQ (reference sequence). CDR3 sequence (DNA): TGTGCCAGCAGCTTAGCGACGGGGATGGGCACTGAAGCTTTCTTT. It codes for CASSLATGMGTEAFF.

This clone was detected once. The V and J genes are TRBV29-1 and TRBJ2-5, with TRBD1 identical over 8 bases. The CDR3 totals 14 residues. Losses at the gene ends were 4 bases for V and 4 bases for J; bases not matched to a gene: 8. Per germline, CDR1 SQVTM and CDR2 ANQGSEA. CDR3 coding DNA: TGCAGCGTTGCTCGACAGGGGATTGGAGAGACCCAGTACTTC. Protein: CSVARQGIGETQYF.

The chain has TRBV5-4 and TRBJ2-2; TRBD1 is a possible D gene (6 bases). Germline V gene data show CDR1 as SGHNT and CDR2 as YYREEE (reference sequence). This CDR3 has 13 residues. Trimming removed 2 bases from V and 9 bases from J, with 11 bases in between. CDR3 residues: CASSLDRLRELFF. The CDR3 DNA reads as TGTGCCAGCAGCTTAGACAGGTTAAGGGAGCTGTTTTTT. The full variable domain, in which reference TRBV5-4 and TRBJ2-2 provide the parts outside the CDR3, is ETGVTQSPTHLIKTRGQQVTLRCSSQSGHNTVSWYQQALGQGPQFIFQYYREEENGRGNFPPRFSGLQFPNYSSELNVNALELDDSALYLCASSLDRLRELFFGEGSRLTVL.

The chain joins TRBV14 to TRBJ1-6, with no clear D. V lost 2 bases and J lost 11, with 16 bases in between. This CDR3 contains 15 residues. Germline V lookup: CDR1 SGHDN, CDR2 FVKESK. This CDR3 is CASSQSITDWAPLHF. The CDR3 DNA sequence: TGTGCCAGCAGCCAAAGTATCACAGATTGGGCACCCCTCCACTTT.

The V call is TRBV11-2, the J call TRBJ2-7; D not certain. The length of the CDR3 is 14 residues. Germline V gene sequence: CDR1 SGHAT, CDR2 FQNNGV. Trimming removed 5 bases at V and 3 bases at J, with 14 bases between. CDR3 sequence: CASSLTGDFYEQYF. DNA of the CDR3: TGTGCCAGCAGCCTAACCGGAGATTTCTACGAGCAGTACTTC. Filled out from reference TRBV11-2 and TRBJ2-7, the complete variable domain reads EAGVAQSPRYKIIEKRQSVAFWCNPISGHATLYWYQQILGQGPKLLIQFQNNGVVDDSQLPKDRFSAERLKGVDSTLKIQPAKLEDSAVYLCASSLTGDFYEQYFGPGTRLTVT.

The chain uses TRBV6-1 and TRBJ1-5; TRBD1 aligns across 8 bases. The germline gives CDR1 MNHNS, CDR2 SASEGT. This CDR3 comprises 15 residues. V gave up 3 bases and J gave up 6 bases; unmatched junction bases: 7. The CDR3 nucleotides read TGTGCCAGCAGTGATTTCCAGGGGGCGAGTCAGCCCCAGCATTTT. Protein sequence: CASSDFQGASQPQHF.

The chain links TRBV3-1 (or the pseudogene TRBV3-2) to TRBJ2-6; D not resolved. V dropped 4 bases and J dropped 0 bases, with 13 bases sitting between them. CDR1 is LGHDT and CDR2 is YNNKEL in the germline V gene (reference sequence). The CDR3 has 17 residues. CDR3 amino acids: CASSPATSGSGANVLTF. The CDR3, as DNA: TGTGCCAGCAGCCCGGCAACTTCGGGCTCTGGGGCCAACGTCCTGACTTTC.

The chain has TRBV6-5 and TRBJ1-5; D may be TRBD1 (5 bases). Germline V gives CDR1 MNHEY, CDR2 SVGAGI. Trimming removed 0 bases from V and 0 bases from J, with 6 bases in between. The CDR3 sequence is 15 residues long. The CDR3 nucleotides are TGTGCCAGCAGTTACTCGACAGATAGCAATCAGCCCCAGCATTTT. Residues: CASSYSTDSNQPQHF.

The rearrangement links TRBV10-1 to TRBJ2-1, with 9 nucleotides matching TRBD2. The germline gives CDR1 WNHNN, CDR2 SYGVQD (reference sequence). The CDR3 is 17 residues long. J was trimmed by 4 bases and V by 0 bases; bases with no gene match: 7. Here the CDR3 reads CASSESVAGGSYNEQFF. As DNA, the CDR3 is TGCGCCAGCAGTGAGTCAGTTGCGGGAGGGTCTTACAATGAGCAGTTCTTC.

The V call is TRBV5-4, the J call TRBJ2-3; 15 bases agree with TRBD2. Germline CDR1 is SGHNT and CDR2 is YYREEE (reference sequence). V shed 4 bases, J shed 2 bases, and the junction held 8 bases outside the gene matches. This CDR3 has 18 amino acids. CDR3 region: CASSVGLAGGPSTDTQYF. Written as DNA, the CDR3 is TGTGCCAGCAGCGTAGGACTAGCGGGGGGGCCATCCACAGATACGCAGTATTTT.

The genes are TRBV3-1 (or the pseudogene TRBV3-2) and TRBJ1-3; 7 bases align to TRBD1. V lost 5 bases and J lost 4; bases outside the gene matches: 2. Germline V gene sequence: CDR1 LGHDT, CDR2 YNNKEL (reference sequence). The CDR3 contains 13 residues. CDR3 amino acids: CASSRGLGNTIYF. In nucleotides, the CDR3 is TGTGCCAGCAGCAGGGGGCTAGGAAACACCATATATTTT.

The chain combines TRBV6-4 with TRBJ1-2; D possibly corresponds to TRBD1 (5 bases). The germline V gene has CDR1 MRHNA and CDR2 SNTAGT. Trimming removed 3 bases at V and 4 bases at J, with 15 bases between. The CDR3 is 15 residues long. DNA for the CDR3: TGTGCCAGCAGTGAGTCGGGACTATTCCCCTATGGCTACACCTTC. It yields the protein CASSESGLFPYGYTF.

The chain recombines TRBV19 with TRBJ1-3; D gene unclear. Looked up from germline, CDR1 is LNHDA and CDR2 is SQIVND (reference sequence). Trimming removed 7 bases from V and 0 bases from J, with 13 bases in between. The CDR3 extends over 15 amino acids. For the CDR3, the DNA is TGTGCCAGTACCCCAGTCCGGGACTCTGGAAACACCATATATTTT. Translation gives CASTPVRDSGNTIYF.

Concerning this clone itself: This CDR3 is also generated by other DNA sequences in the sample. The rearrangement joins TRBV29-1 to TRBJ2-7; 10 nucleotides match TRBD1. Trimming took 3 bases from V and 5 from J; bases not matched to a gene: 4. There are 13 residues in the CDR3. The germline V gene encodes CDR1 SQVTM and CDR2 ANQGSEA. The CDR3 spells CSVDGTGDNEQYF. As DNA, the CDR3 is TGCAGCGTTGACGGGACAGGGGATAACGAGCAGTACTTC.

This clone showed up just once. The rearrangement links TRBV5-1 to TRBJ2-2; 8 bases agree with TRBD2. The CDR3 totals 15 residues. Germline CDR1 SGHRS, CDR2 YFSETQ. V lost 0 bases and J lost 3; bases outside the gene matches: 1. The DNA of the CDR3 is TGCGCCAGCAGCTTGGGAGCGGGAGACACCGGGGAGCTGTTTTTT. Translation gives CASSLGAGDTGELFF.

This clone was observed at least ten times. The same CDR3 arises from other DNA sequences in this sample as well. The chain employs TRBV5-8 and TRBJ2-7; the D gene is possibly TRBD1 (5 bases). Trimming left V 4 bases short and J 3 bases short, with 8 bases between. Looked up from germline, CDR1 is SGHTS and CDR2 is YDEGEE. This CDR3 region has 12 residues. The DNA of the CDR3 is TGTGCCAGCAGCCCAGGGCTCTACGAGCAGTACTTC. It translates to CASSPGLYEQYF.

The rearrangement joins TRBV5-4 to TRBJ2-1; D is ambiguous. V was clipped by 0 bases and J by 9 bases, with 7 bases between them. Looked up from germline, CDR1 is SGHNT and CDR2 is YYREEE (reference sequence). The CDR3 contains 12 residues. In DNA, the CDR3 is TGTGCCAGCAGCTTGGCACCCGGTGAGCAGTTCTTC. The encoded protein is CASSLAPGEQFF.

The rearrangement links TRBV19 to TRBJ2-3; D is possibly TRBD2 (7 bases). Germline CDR1 and CDR2: LNHDA and SQIVND (reference sequence). This CDR3 is built from 16 residues. Trimming removed 3 bases from V and 4 bases from J, with 17 bases in between. CDR3 sequence reads: CASSMRGRADADTQYF. As DNA, the CDR3 is TGTGCCAGTAGTATGAGGGGGAGGGCCGATGCAGATACGCAGTATTTT.